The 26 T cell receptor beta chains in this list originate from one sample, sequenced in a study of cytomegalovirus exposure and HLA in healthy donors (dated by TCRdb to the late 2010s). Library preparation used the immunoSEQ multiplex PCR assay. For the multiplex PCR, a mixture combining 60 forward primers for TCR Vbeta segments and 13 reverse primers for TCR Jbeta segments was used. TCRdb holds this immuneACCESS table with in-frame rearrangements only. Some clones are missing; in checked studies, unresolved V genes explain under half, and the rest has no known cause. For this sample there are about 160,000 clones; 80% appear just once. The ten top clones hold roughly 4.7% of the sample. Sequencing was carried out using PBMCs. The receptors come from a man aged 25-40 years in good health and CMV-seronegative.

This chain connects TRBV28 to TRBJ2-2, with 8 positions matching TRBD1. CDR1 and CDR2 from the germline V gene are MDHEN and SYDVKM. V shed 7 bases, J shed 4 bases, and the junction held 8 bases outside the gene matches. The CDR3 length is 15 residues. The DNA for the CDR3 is TGTGCCAGCAATACCCAGGGGGCACGCACCGGGGAGCTGTTTTTT. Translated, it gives CASNTQGARTGELFF.

Here the CDR3 reads CASSGTSDSTDTQYF. The CDR3 DNA reads as TGTGCCAGCAGCGGGACTAGCGATAGCACAGATACGCAGTATTTT. The chain employs TRBV6-5 and TRBJ2-3; 10 positions match TRBD2. This CDR3 is built from 15 residues. Per the germline V gene, CDR1 is MNHEY and CDR2 is SVGAGI. Germline trimming cut 6 bases from V and 0 bases from J; bases unmatched to any gene: 3.

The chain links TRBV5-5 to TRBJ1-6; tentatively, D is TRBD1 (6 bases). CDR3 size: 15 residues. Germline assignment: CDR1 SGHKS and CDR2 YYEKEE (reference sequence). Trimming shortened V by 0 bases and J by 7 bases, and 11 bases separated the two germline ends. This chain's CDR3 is CASSLVAGENSPLHF. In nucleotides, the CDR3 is TGTGCCAGCAGCTTGGTGGCAGGGGAAAATTCACCCCTCCACTTT.

The CDR3 DNA reads TGTGCCAGCAGTCAATGGACTAGCGGGATTTACGAGCAGTACTTC. Protein: CASSQWTSGIYEQYF. The rearrangement links TRBV6-5 to TRBJ2-7; 12 positions agree with TRBD2. This CDR3 has 15 residues. Germline V CDR1 and CDR2: MNHEY, SVGAGI. The junction had 6 bases not matched to a gene; V was cut back by 5 bases and J by 4 bases.

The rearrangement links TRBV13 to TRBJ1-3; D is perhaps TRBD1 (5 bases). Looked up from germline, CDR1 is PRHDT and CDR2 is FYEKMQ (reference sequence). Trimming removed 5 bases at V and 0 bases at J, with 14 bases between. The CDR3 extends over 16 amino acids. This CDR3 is CASSPTQDNSGNTIYF. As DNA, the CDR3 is TGTGCCAGCAGCCCGACTCAGGACAACTCTGGAAACACCATATATTTT.

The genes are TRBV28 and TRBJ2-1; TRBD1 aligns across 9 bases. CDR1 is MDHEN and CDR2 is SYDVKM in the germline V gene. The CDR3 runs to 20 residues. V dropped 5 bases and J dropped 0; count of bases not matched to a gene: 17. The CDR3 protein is CASSPWTGARMGVSYNEQFF. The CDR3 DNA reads TGTGCCAGCAGTCCATGGACAGGGGCGCGGATGGGGGTCTCCTACAATGAGCAGTTCTTC.

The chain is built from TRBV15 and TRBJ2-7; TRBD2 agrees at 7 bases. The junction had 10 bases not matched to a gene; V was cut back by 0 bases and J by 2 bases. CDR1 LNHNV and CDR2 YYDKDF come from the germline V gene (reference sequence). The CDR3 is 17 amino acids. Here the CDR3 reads CATSRDLGEGGPYEQYF. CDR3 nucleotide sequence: TGTGCCACCAGCAGAGATCTAGGGGAGGGAGGACCCTACGAGCAGTACTTC.

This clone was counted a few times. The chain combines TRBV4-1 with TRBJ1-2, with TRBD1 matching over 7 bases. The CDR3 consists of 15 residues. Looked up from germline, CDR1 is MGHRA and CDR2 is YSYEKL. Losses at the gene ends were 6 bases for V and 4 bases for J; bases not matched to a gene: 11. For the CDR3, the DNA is TGCGCCAGCAGTCCCCGGACAGGACACGTCTATGGCTACACCTTC. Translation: CASSPRTGHVYGYTF.

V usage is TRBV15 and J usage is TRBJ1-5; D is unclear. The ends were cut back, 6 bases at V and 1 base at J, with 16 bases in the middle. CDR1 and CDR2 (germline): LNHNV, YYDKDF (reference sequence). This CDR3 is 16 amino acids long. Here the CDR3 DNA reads TGTGCCACCAGAGCCTCCGGGAGCGGGAGCAATCAGCCCCAGCATTTT. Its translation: CATRASGSGSNQPQHF.

CDR3 bases: TGTGCCAGCACCTCTCCGGGGGCGAACACCGGGGAGCTGTTTTTT. It is translated as CASTSPGANTGELFF. The genes are TRBV28 and TRBJ2-2, with D perhaps TRBD2 (6 bases). CDR1 MDHEN and CDR2 SYDVKM come from the germline V gene. This CDR3 comprises 15 residues. Deletions cut 7 bases from V and 0 bases from J, with 12 bases between.

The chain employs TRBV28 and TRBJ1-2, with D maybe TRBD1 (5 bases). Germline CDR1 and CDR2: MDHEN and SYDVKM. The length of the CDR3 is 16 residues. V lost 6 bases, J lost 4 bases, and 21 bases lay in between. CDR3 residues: CASRQSGRGKAYGYTF. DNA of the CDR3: TGTGCCAGCAGGCAATCCGGACGGGGGAAGGCCTATGGCTACACCTTC.

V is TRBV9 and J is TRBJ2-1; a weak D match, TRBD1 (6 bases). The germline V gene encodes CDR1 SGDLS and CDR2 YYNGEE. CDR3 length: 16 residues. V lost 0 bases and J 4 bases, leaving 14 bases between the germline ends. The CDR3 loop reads CASSVALDRRYNEQFF. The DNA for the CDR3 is TGTGCCAGCAGCGTAGCCCTGGACAGACGATACAATGAGCAGTTCTTC.

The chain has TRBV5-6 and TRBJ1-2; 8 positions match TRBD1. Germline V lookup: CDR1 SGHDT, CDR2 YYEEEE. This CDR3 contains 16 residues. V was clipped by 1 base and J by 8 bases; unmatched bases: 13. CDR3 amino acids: CASSLPGGGPLAGYTF. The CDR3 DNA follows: TGTGCCAGCAGCTTGCCAGGGGGCGGACCTTTGGCCGGCTACACCTTC. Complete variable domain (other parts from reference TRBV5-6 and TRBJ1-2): DAGVTQSPTHLIKTRGQQVTLRCSPKSGHDTVSWYQQALGQGPQFIFQYYEEEERQRGNFPDRFSGHQFPNYSSELNVNALLLGDSALYLCASSLPGGGPLAGYTFGSGTRLTVV.

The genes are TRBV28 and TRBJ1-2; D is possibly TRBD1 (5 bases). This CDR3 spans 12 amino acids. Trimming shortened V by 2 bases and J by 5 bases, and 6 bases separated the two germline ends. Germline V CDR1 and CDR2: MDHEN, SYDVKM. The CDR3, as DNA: TGTGCCAGCAGTTTAGACAGTTATGGCTACACCTTC. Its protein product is CASSLDSYGYTF.

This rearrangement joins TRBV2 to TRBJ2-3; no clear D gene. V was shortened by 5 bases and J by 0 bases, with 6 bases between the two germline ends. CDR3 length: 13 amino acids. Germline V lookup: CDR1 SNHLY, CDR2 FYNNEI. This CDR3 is CASSRTSTDTQYF. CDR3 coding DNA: TGTGCCAGCAGTAGAACTAGCACAGATACGCAGTATTTT.

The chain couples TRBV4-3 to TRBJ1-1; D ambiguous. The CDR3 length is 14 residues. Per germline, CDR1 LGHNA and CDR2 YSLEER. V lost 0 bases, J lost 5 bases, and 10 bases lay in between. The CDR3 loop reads CASSQDRRVTEAFF. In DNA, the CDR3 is TGCGCCAGCAGCCAAGATCGGAGGGTTACTGAAGCTTTCTTT.

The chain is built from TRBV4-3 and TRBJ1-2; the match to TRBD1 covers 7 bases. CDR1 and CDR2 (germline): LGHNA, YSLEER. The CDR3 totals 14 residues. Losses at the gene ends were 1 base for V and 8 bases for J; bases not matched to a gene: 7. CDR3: CASSQGPGQRGYTF. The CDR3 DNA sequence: TGCGCCAGCAGCCAAGGCCCGGGACAGAGGGGCTACACCTTC.

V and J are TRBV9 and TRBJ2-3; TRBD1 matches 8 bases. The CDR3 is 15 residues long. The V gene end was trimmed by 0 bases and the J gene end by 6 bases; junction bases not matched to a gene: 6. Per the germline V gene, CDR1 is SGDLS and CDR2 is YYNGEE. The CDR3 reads CASSVGRQGADTQYF. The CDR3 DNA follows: TGTGCCAGCAGCGTAGGTCGTCAGGGGGCTGATACGCAGTATTTT.

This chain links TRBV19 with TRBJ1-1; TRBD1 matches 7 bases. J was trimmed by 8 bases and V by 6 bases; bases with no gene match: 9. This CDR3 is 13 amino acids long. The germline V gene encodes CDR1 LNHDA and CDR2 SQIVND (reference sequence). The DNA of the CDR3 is TGTGCCAGTAGCGTATTTGGGACAGACGAAGCTTTCTTT. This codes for CASSVFGTDEAFF. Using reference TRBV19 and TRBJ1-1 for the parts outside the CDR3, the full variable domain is DGGITQSPKYLFRKEGQNVTLSCEQNLNHDAMYWYRQDPGQGLRLIYYSQIVNDFQKGDIAEGYSVSREKKESFPLTVTSAQKNPTAFYLCASSVFGTDEAFFGQGTRLTVV.

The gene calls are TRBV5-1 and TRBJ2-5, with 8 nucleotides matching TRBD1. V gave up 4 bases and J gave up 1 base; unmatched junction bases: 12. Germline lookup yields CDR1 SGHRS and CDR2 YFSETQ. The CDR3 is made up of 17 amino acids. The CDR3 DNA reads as TGCGCCAGCAGCCATCCCGGGGACAGGACCTTCCAAGAGACCCAGTACTTC. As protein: CASSHPGDRTFQETQYF. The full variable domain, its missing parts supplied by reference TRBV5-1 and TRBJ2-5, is KAGVTQTPRYLIKTRGQQVTLSCSPISGHRSVSWYQQTPGQGLQFLFEYFSETQRNKGNFPGRFSGRQFSNSRSEMNVSTLELGDSALYLCASSHPGDRTFQETQYFGPGTRLLVL.

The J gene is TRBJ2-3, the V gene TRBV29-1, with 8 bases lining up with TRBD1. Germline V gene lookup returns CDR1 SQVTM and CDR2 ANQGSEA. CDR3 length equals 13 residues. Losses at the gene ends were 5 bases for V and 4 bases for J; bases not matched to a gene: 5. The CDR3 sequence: CSVRTGTSDTQYF. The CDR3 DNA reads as TGCAGCGTTAGGACAGGGACCTCAGATACGCAGTATTTT.

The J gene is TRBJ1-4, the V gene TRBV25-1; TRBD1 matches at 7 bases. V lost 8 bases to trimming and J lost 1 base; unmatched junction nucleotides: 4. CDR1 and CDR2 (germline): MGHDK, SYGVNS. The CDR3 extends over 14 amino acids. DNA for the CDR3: TGTGCCAGCGAAGGGACAGAAACTAATGAAAAACTGTTTTTT. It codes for CASEGTETNEKLFF. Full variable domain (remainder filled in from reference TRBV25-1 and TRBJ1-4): EADIYQTPRYLVIGTGKKITLECSQTMGHDKMYWYQQDPGMELHLIHYSYGVNSTEKGDLSSESTVSRIRTEHFPLTLESARPSHTSQYLCASEGTETNEKLFFGSGTQLSVL.

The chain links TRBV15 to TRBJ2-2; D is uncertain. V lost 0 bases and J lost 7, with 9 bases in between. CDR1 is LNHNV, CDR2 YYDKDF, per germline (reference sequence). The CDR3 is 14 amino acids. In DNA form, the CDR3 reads TGTGCCACCAGCAGAGATATCTCCGGCGGGGAGCTGTTTTTT. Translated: CATSRDISGGELFF.

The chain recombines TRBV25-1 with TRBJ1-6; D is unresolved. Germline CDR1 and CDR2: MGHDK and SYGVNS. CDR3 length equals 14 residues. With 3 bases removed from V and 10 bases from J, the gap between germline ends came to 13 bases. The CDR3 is CASSDREGYSPLHF. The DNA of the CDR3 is TGTGCCAGCAGTGATCGAGAGGGATACTCACCCCTCCACTTT. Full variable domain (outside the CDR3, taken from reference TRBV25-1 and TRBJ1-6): EADIYQTPRYLVIGTGKKITLECSQTMGHDKMYWYQQDPGMELHLIHYSYGVNSTEKGDLSSESTVSRIRTEHFPLTLESARPSHTSQYLCASSDREGYSPLHFGNGTRLTVT.

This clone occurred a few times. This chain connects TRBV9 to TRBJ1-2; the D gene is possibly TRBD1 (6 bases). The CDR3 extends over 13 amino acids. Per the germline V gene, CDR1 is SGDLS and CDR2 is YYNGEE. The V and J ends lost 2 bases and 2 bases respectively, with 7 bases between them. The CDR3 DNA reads TGTGCCAGCAGCGTGACAGGAAACTATGGCTACACCTTC. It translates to CASSVTGNYGYTF. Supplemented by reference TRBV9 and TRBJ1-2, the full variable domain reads DSGVTQTPKHLITATGQRVTLRCSPRSGDLSVYWYQQSLDQGLQFLIQYYNGEERAKGNILERFSAQQFPDLHSELNLSSLELGDSALYFCASSVTGNYGYTFGSGTRLTVV.

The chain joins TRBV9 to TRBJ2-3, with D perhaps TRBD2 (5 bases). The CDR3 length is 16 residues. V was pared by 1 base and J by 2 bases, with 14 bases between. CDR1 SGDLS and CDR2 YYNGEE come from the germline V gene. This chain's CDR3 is CASSVSGSGNTDTQYF. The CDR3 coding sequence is TGTGCCAGCAGCGTATCGGGGTCAGGAAACACAGATACGCAGTATTTT. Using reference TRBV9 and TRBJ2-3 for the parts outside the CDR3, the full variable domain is DSGVTQTPKHLITATGQRVTLRCSPRSGDLSVYWYQQSLDQGLQFLIQYYNGEERAKGNILERFSAQQFPDLHSELNLSSLELGDSALYFCASSVSGSGNTDTQYFGPGTRLTVL.